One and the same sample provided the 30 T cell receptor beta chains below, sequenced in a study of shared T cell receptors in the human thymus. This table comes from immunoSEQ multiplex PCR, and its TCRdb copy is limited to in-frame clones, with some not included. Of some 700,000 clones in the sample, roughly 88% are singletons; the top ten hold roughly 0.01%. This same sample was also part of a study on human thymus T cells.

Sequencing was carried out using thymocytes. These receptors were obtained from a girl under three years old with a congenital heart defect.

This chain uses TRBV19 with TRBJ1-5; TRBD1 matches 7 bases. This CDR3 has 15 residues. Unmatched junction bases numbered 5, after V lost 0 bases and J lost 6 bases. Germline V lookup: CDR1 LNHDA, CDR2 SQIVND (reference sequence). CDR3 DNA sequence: TGTGCCAGTAGTATAGACGACAGGGATGGTCAGCCCCAGCATTTT. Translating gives CASSIDDRDGQPQHF.

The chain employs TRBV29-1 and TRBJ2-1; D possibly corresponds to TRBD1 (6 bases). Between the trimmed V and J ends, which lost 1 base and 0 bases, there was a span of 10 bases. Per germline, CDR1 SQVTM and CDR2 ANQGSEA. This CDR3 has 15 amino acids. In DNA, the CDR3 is TGCAGCGTTGAAGGTACAGGGAGCTCCTACAATGAGCAGTTCTTC. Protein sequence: CSVEGTGSSYNEQFF.

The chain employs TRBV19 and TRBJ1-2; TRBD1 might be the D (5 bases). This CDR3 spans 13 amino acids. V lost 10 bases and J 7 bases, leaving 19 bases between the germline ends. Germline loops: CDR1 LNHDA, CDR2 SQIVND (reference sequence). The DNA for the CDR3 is TGTGCCACCCGCCCGGCGGCAGGGTTTGGCTACACCTTC. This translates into CATRPAAGFGYTF.

CDR3 region: CASSSGAMNTEAFF. The DNA of the CDR3 is TGCGCCAGCAGCTCTGGGGCAATGAACACTGAAGCTTTCTTT. The V call is TRBV5-1, the J call TRBJ1-1; D is perhaps TRBD1 (5 bases). Germline CDR1 is SGHRS and CDR2 is YFSETQ. This CDR3 is 14 amino acids long. With 3 bases removed from V and 0 bases from J, the gap between germline ends came to 9 bases.

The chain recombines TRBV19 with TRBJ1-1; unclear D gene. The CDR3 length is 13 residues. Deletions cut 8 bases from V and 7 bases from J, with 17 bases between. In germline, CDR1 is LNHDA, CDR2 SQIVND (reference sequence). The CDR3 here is CASEVTVGSEAFF. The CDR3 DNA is TGTGCCAGTGAAGTAACGGTGGGGAGTGAAGCTTTCTTT.

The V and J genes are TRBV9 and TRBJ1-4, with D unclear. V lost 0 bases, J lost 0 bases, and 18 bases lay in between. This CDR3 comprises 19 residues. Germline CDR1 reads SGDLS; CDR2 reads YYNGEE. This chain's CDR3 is CASSVEGQEPPATNEKLFF. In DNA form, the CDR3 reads TGTGCCAGCAGCGTAGAAGGTCAGGAACCCCCTGCAACTAATGAAAAACTGTTTTTT.

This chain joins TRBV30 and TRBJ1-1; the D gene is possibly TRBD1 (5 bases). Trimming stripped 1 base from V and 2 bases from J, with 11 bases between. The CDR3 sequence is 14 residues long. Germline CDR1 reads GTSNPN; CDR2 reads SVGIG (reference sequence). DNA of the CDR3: TGTGCCTGGAGTGACCGACAGTCAAACACTGAAGCTTTCTTT. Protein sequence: CAWSDRQSNTEAFF.

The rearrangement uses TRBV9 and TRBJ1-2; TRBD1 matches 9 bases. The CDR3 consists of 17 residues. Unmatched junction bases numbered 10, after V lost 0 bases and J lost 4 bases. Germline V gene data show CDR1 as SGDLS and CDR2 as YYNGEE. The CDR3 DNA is TGTGCCAGCAGCGTAGGGGCCCCGGGACAGGGCCGCTATGGCTACACCTTC. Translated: CASSVGAPGQGRYGYTF.

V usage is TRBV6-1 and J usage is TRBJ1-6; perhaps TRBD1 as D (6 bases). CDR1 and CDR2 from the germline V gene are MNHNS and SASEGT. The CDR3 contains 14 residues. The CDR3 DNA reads TGTACGACCTACAGGGAAGATTGGAGTTCACCCCTCCACTTT. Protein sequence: CTTYREDWSSPLHF.

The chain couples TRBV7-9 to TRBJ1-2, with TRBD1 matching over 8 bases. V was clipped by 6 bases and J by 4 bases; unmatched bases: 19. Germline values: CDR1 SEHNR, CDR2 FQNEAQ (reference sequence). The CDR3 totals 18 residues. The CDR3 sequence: CASSDIGDRGEEGYGYTF. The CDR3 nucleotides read TGTGCCAGCAGTGATATAGGAGACAGGGGTGAGGAGGGCTATGGCTACACCTTC.

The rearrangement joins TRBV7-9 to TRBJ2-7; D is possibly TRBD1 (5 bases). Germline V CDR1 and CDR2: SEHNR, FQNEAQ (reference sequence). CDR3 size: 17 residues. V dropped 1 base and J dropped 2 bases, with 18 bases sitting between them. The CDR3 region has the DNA TGTGCCAGCAGCTTAGAGGGGCCCGGCACCGCTCCCTACGAGCAGTACTTC. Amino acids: CASSLEGPGTAPYEQYF.

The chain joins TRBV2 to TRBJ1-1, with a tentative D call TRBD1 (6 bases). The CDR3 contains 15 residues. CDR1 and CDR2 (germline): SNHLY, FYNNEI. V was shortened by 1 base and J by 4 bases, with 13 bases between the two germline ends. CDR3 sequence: CASSEVGGRVTEAFF. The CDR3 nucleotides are TGTGCCAGCAGTGAAGTCGGGGGGCGTGTCACTGAAGCTTTCTTT.

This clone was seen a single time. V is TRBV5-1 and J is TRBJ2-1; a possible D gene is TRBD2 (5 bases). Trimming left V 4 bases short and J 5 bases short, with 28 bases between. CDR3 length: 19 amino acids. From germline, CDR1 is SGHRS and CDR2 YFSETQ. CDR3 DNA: TGCGCCAGCAGCCTTTTCTCCTACGGGGTACTTTCCCCAAACAATGAGCAGTTCTTC. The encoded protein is CASSLFSYGVLSPNNEQFF.

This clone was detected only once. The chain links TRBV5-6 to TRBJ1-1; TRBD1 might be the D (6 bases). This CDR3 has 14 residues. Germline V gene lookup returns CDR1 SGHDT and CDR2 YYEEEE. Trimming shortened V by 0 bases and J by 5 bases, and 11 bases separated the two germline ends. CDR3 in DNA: TGTGCCAGCAGCTTGGGGAAACAGGGTACTGAAGCTTTCTTT. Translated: CASSLGKQGTEAFF.

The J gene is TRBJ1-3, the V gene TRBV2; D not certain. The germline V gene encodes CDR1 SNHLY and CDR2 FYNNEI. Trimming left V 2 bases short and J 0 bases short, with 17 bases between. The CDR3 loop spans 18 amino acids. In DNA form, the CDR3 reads TGTGCCAGCAGTGAAAAAGGTTATCTACACAGCTCTGGAAACACCATATATTTT. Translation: CASSEKGYLHSSGNTIYF.

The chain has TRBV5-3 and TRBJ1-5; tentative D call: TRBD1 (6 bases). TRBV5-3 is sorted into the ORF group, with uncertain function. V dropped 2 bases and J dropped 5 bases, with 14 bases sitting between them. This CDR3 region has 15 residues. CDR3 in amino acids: CARSFEFWGHQPQHF. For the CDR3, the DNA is TGTGCCAGAAGCTTCGAGTTTTGGGGGCATCAGCCCCAGCATTTT.

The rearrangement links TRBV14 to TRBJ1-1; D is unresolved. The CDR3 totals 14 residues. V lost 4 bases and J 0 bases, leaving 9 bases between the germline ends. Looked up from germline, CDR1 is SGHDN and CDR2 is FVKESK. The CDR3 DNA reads TGTGCCAGCAGCCCACTGCGGGTGAACACTGAAGCTTTCTTT. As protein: CASSPLRVNTEAFF.

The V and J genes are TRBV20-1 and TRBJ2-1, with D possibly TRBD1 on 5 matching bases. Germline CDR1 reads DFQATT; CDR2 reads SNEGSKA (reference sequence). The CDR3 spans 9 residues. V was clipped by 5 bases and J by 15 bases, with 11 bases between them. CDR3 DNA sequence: TGCAGTGCTTCACAAACAGGGTTCTTC. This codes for CSASQTGFF.

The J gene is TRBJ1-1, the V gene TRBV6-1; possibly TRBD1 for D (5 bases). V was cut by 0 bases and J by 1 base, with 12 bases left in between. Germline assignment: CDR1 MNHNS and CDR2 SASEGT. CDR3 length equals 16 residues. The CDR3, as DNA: TGTGCCAGCAGTGAAGCGAGAGACACAGGGAACACTGAAGCTTTCTTT. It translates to CASSEARDTGNTEAFF.

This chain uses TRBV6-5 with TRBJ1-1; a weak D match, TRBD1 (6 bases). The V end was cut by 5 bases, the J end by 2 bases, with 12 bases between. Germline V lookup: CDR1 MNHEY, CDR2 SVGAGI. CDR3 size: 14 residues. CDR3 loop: CASSTLQGNTEAFF. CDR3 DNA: TGTGCCAGCAGTACCTTACAGGGTAACACTGAAGCTTTCTTT.

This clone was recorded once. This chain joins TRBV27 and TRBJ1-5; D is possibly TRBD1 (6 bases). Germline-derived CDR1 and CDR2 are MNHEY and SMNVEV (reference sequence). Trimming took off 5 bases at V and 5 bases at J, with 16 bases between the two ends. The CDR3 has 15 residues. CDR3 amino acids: CASSNRAGYYQPQHF. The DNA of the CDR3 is TGTGCCAGCAGTAACAGGGCCGGTTACTATCAGCCCCAGCATTTT.

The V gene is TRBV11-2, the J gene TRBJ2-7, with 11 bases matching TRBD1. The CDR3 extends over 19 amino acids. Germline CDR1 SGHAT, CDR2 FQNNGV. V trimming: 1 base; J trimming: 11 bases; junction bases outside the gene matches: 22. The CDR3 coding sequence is TGTGCCAGCAGCTTAGCTGGACAGGGGGCCCTAGTAAGTACTACGGGAGAGTACTTC. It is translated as CASSLAGQGALVSTTGEYF.

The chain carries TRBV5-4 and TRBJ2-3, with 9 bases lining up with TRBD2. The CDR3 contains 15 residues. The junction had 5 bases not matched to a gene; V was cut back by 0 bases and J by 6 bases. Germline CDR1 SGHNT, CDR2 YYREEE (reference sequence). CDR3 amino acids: CASSLELAGKDTQYF. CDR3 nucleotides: TGTGCCAGCAGCTTGGAGCTAGCGGGGAAGGATACGCAGTATTTT.

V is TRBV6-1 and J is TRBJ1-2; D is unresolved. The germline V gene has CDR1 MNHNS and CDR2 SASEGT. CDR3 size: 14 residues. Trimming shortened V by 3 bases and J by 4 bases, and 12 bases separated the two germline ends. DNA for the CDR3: TGTGCCAGCAGTGATAAGGGAGAGGGCTATGGCTACACCTTC. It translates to CASSDKGEGYGYTF.

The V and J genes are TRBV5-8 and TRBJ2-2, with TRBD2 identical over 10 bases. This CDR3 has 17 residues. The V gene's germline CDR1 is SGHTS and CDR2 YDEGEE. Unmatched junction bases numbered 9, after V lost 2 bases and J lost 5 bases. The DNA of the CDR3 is TGTGCCAGCAGCTTTAGACCCAGCGGGGGGGTAACCGGGGAGCTGTTTTTT. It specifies CASSFRPSGGVTGELFF.

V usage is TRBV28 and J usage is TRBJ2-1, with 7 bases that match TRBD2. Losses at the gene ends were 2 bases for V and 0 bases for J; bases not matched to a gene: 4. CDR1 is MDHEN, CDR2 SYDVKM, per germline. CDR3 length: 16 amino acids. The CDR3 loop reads CASSLGRGSSYNEQFF. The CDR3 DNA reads TGTGCCAGCAGTTTAGGGCGGGGGAGCTCCTACAATGAGCAGTTCTTC.

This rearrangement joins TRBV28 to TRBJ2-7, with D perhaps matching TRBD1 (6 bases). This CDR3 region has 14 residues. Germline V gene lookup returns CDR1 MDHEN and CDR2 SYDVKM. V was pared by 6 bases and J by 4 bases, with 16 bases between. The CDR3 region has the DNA TGTGCCAGCAGCCGTCCTGGGACAACTTACGAGCAGTACTTC. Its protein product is CASSRPGTTYEQYF.

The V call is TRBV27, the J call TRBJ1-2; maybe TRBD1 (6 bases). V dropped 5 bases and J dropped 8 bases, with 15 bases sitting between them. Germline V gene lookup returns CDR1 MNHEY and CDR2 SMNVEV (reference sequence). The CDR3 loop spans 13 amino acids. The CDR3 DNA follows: TGTGCCAGCAGTCCAGAGAGGGGGTCCGGCTACACCTTC. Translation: CASSPERGSGYTF.

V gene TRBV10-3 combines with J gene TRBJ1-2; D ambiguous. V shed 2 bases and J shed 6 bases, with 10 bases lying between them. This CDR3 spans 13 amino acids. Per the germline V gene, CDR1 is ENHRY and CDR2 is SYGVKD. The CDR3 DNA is TGTGCCATCAGTGAGGGTCTCGGGGATGGCTACACCTTC. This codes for CAISEGLGDGYTF.

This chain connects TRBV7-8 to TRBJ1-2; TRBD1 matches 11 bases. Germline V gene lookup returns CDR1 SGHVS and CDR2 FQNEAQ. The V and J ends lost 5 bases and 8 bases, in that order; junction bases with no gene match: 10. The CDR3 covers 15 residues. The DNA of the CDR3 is TGTGCCAGCAGCCAGAGTCCGGGACAGGGGGTGGGCTACACCTTC. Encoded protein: CASSQSPGQGVGYTF.